The next 7 T cell receptor beta chains were all read from a single sample in a study of technical replicates of blood from a few donors. The data were produced by immunoSEQ multiplex PCR, yet TCRdb's version contains in-frame clones alone and is incomplete. The sample consists of over 90,000 clones, roughly 96% of them appearing once. Source material: T cells isolated from PBMCs. The receptors were gathered from a human donor in good health.

The chain uses TRBV9 and TRBJ2-3, with D perhaps matching TRBD2 (6 bases). Trimming took off 0 bases at V and 6 bases at J, with 14 bases between the two ends. Germline V gene data show CDR1 as SGDLS and CDR2 as YYNGEE. The length of the CDR3 is 15 residues. As DNA, the CDR3 is TGTGCCAGCAGCGTAGGGTCGGGAGAGGGGGATACGCAGTATTTT. It yields the protein CASSVGSGEGDTQYF.

The rearrangement uses TRBV10-1 and TRBJ2-2; no definite D call. The germline V gene encodes CDR1 WNHNN and CDR2 SYGVQD (reference sequence). This CDR3 contains 13 residues. Deletions cut 5 bases from V and 7 bases from J, with 11 bases between. CDR3 in DNA: TGCGCCAGCAGTCTTTCCCACGGCGGGGAGCTGTTTTTT. Translating gives CASSLSHGGELFF.

J is TRBJ1-4 and V is TRBV28; the match to TRBD1 covers 7 bases. The CDR3 totals 14 residues. Germline-derived CDR1 and CDR2 are MDHEN and SYDVKM. Trimming at V came to 8 bases and at J to 8 bases, leaving 11 bases not matched to a gene. As DNA, the CDR3 is TGTGCCAGCCTTAAACAGGACAGGAGAGAAAAACTGTTTTTT. Its translation: CASLKQDRREKLFF.

V is TRBV29-1 and J is TRBJ2-7; 7 bases are a match to TRBD1. Germline trimming cut 6 bases from V and 2 bases from J; bases unmatched to any gene: 13. The CDR3 is 15 residues long. The germline V gene encodes CDR1 SQVTM and CDR2 ANQGSEA. The CDR3 loop is CSVVPDRANPYEQYF. The DNA of the CDR3 is TGCAGCGTCGTTCCAGACAGGGCCAACCCCTACGAGCAGTACTTC.

CDR3 nucleotide sequence: TGTGCCAGCAGTGGGACAGGGAAGTCCGATTCACCCCTCCACTTT. Translation: CASSGTGKSDSPLHF. The J gene is TRBJ1-6, the V gene TRBV6-1; 8 positions match TRBD1. Trimming took 4 bases from V and 8 from J; bases not matched to a gene: 7. There are 15 residues in the CDR3. Per germline, CDR1 MNHNS and CDR2 SASEGT.

The V gene is TRBV7-2, the J gene TRBJ2-3; 8 nucleotides align to TRBD1. CDR1 SGHTA and CDR2 FQGNSA come from the germline V gene. The V and J ends lost 5 bases and 6 bases, in that order; junction bases with no gene match: 10. CDR3 length: 15 residues. The CDR3 region is CASSRVQGVEDTQYF. Here the CDR3 DNA reads TGTGCCAGCAGCCGAGTACAGGGGGTAGAGGATACGCAGTATTTT.

This chain links TRBV5-4 with TRBJ1-4; D is possibly TRBD1 (5 bases). Germline CDR1 is SGHNT and CDR2 is YYREEE (reference sequence). The CDR3 covers 15 residues. V was cut by 0 bases and J by 4 bases, with 10 bases left in between. The CDR3 DNA reads TGTGCCAGCAGCTTGGGGGGGACTCTTAATGAAAAACTGTTTTTT. This gives the protein CASSLGGTLNEKLFF.